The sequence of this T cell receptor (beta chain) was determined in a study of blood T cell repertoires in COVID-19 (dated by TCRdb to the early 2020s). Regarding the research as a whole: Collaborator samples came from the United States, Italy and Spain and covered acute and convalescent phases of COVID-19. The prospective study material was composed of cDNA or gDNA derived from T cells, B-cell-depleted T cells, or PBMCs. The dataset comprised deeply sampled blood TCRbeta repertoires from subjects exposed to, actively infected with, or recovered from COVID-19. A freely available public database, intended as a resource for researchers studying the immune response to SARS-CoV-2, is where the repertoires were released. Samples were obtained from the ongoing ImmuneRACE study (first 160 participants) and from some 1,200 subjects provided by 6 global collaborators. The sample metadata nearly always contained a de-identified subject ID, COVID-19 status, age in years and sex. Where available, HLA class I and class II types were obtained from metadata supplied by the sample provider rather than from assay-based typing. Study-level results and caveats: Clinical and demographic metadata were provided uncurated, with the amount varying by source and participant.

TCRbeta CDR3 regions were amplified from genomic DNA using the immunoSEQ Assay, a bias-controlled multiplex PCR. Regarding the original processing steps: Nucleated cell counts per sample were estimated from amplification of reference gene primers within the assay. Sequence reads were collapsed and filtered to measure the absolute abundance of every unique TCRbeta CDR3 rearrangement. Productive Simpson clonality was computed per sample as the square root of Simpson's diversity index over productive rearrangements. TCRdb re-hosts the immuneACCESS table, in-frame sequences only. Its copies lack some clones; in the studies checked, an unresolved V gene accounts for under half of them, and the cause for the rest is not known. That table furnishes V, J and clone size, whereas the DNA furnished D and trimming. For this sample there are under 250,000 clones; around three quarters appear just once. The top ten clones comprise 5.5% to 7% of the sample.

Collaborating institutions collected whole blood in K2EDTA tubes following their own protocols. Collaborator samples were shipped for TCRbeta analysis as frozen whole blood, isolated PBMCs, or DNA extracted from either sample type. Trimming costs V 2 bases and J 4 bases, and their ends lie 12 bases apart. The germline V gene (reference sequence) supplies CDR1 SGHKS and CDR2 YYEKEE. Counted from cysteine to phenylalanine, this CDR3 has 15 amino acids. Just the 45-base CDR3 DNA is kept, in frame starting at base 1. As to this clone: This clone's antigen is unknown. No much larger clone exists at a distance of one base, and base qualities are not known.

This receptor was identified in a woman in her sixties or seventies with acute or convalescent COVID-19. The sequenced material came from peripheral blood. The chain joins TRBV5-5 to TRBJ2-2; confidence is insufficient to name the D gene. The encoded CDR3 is CASSFSAEVTGELFF. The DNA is TGTGCCAGCAGCTTCTCTGCCGAGGTCACCGGGGAGCTGTTTTTT.